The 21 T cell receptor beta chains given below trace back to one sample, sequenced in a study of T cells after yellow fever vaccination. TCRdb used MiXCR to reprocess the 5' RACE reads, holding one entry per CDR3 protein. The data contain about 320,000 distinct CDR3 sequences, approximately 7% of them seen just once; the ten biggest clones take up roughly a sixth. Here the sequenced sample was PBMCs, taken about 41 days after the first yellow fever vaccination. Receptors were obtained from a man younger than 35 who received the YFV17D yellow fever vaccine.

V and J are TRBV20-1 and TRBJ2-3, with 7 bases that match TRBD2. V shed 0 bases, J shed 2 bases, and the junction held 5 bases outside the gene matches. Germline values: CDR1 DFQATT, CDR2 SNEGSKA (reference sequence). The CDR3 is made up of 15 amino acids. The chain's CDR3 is CSAREAGSFTDTQYF. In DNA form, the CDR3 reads TGCAGTGCTAGAGAAGCGGGGTCGTTCACAGATACGCAGTATTTT.

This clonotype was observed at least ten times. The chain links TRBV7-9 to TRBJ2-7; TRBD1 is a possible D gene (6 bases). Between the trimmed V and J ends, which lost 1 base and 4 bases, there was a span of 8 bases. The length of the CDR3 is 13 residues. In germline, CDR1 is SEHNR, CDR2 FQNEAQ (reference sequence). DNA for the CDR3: TGTGCCAGCAGCTTAGAGGACAGTTACGAGCAGTACTTC. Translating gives CASSLEDSYEQYF.

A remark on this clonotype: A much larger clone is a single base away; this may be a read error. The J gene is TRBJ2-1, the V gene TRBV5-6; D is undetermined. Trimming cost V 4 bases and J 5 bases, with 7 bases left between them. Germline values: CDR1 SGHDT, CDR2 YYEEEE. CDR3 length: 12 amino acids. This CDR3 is CASSKEDNEQFF. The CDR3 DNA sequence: TGTGCCAGCAGCAAAGAGGACAATGAGCAGTTCTTC.

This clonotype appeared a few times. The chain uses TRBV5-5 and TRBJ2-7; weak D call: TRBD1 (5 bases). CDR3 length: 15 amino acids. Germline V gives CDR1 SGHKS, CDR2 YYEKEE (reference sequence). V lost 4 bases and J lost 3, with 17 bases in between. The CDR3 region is CASSRTTDRVYEQYF. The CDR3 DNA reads TGTGCCAGCAGCCGAACTACCGACAGAGTCTACGAGCAGTACTTC. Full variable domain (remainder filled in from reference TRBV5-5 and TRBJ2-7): DAGVTQSPTHLIKTRGQQVTLRCSPISGHKSVSWYQQVLGQGPQFIFQYYEKEERGRGNFPDRFSARQFPNYSSELNVNALLLGDSALYLCASSRTTDRVYEQYFGPGTRLTVT.

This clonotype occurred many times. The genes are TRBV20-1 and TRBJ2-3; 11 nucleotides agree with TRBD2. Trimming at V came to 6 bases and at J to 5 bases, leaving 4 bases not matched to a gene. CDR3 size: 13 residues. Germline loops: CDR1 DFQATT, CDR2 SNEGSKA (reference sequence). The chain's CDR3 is CSAPTSGVDTQYF. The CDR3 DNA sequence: TGCAGTGCACCGACTAGCGGGGTAGATACGCAGTATTTT.

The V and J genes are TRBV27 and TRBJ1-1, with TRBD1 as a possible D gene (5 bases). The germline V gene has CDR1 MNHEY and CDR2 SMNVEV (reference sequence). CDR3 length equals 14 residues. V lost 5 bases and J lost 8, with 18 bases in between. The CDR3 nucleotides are TGTGCCAGCAGTGATCAGGGAGGACGAACCGAAGCTTTCTTT. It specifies CASSDQGGRTEAFF.

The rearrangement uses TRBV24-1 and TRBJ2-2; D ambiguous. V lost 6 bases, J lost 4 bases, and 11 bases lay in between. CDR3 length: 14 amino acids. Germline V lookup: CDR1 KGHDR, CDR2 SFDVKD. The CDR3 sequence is CATSLGTATGELFF. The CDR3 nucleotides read TGTGCCACCAGTCTGGGAACCGCCACCGGGGAGCTGTTTTTT.

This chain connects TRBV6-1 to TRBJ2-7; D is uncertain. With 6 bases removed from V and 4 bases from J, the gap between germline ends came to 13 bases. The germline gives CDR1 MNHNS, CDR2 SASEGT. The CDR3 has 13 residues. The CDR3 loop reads CASRSSQEYEQYV. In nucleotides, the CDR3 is TGTGCCAGCAGATCTTCTCAGGAATACGAGCAGTACGTC.

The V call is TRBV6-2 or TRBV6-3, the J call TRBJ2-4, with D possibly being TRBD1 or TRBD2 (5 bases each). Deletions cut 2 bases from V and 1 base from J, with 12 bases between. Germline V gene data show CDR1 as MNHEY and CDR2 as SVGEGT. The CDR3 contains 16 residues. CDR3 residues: CASSYPGQRAKNIQYF. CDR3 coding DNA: TGTGCCAGCAGTTACCCGGGGCAAAGGGCCAAAAACATTCAGTACTTC.

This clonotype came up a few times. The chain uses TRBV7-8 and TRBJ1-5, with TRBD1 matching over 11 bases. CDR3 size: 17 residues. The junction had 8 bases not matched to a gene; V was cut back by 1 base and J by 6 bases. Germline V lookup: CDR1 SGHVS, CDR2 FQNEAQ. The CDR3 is CASSLDGTGGRSQPQHF. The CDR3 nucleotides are TGTGCCAGCAGCTTAGATGGGACAGGGGGAAGGAGTCAGCCCCAGCATTTT.

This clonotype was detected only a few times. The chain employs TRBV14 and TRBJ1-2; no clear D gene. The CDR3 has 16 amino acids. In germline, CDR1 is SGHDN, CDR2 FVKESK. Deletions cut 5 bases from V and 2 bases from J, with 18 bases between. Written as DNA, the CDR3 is TGTGCCAGCAGCAGCGTCCACCCACCGACCAACTATGGCTACACCTTC. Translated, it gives CASSSVHPPTNYGYTF.

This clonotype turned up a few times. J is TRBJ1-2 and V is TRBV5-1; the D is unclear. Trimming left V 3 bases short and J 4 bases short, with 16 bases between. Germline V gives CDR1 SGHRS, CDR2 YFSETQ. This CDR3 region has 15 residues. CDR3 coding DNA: TGCGCCAGCAGCTCTGCCGCGGACGCCGTCTATGGCTACACCTTC. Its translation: CASSSAADAVYGYTF.

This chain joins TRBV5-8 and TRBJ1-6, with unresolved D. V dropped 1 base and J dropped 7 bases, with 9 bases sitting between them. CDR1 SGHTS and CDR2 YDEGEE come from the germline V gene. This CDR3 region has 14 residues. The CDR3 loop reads CASSLLGRNSPLHF. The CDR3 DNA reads TGTGCCAGCAGCTTGCTTGGGAGGAATTCACCCCTCCACTTT.

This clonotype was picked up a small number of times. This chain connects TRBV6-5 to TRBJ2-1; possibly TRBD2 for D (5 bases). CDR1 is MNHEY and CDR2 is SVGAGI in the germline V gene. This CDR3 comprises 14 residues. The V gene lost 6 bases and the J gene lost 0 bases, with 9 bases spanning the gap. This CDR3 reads CASRDSSSYNEQFF. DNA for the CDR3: TGTGCCAGCAGGGACTCCAGCTCCTACAATGAGCAGTTCTTC.

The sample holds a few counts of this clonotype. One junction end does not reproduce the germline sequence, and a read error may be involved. The CDR3 reads CASRLGPGTYLTGELFF. The CDR3 DNA follows: TGTGCCAGCAGGTTAGGGCCGGGGACATACCTCACCGGGGAGCTGTTTTTT. The genes are TRBV7-2 and TRBJ2-2; D may be TRBD1 (6 bases). Germline V gene sequence: CDR1 SGHTA, CDR2 FQGNSA. This CDR3 is built from 17 residues.

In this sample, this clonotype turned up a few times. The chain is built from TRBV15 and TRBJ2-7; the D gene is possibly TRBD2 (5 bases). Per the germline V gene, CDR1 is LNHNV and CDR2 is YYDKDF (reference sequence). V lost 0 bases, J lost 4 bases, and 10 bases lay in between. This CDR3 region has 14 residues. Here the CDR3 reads CATSRDLRAYEQYF. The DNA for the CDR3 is TGTGCCACCAGCAGAGATCTGAGGGCTTACGAGCAGTACTTC.

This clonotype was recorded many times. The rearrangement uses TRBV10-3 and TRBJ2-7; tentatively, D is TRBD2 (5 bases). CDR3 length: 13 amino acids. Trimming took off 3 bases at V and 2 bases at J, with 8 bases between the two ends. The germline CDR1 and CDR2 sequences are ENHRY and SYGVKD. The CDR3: CAISDEGTYEQYF. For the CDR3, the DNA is TGTGCCATCAGTGATGAGGGCACCTACGAGCAGTACTTC.

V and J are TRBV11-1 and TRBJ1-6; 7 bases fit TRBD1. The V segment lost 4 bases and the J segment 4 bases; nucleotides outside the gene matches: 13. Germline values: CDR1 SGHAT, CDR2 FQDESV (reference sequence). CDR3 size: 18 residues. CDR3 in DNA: TGTGCCAGCAGCTCATCTGAGGCCGAACAGGGGTATAATTCACCCCTCCACTTT. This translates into CASSSSEAEQGYNSPLHF.

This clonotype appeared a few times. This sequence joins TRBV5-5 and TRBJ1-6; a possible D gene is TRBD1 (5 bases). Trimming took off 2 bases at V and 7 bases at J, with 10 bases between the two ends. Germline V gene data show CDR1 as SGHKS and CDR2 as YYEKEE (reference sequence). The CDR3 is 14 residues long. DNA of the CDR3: TGTGCCAGCAGCTTCTCACCAGGGAATTCACCCCTCCACTTT. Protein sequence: CASSFSPGNSPLHF.

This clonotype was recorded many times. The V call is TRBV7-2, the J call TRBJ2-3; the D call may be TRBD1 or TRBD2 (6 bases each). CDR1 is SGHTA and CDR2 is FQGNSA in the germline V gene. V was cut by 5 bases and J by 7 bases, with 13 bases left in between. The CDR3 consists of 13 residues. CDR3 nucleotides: TGTGCCAGCAGCGCGCCGGGGGCGAATACGCAGTATTTT. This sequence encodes CASSAPGANTQYF.

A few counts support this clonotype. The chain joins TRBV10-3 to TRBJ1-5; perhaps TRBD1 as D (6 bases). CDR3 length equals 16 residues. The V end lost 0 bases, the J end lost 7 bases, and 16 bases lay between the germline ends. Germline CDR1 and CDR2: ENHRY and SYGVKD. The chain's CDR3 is CAISESKQGLGQPQHF. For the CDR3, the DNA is TGTGCCATCAGTGAGTCTAAACAGGGTCTGGGCCAGCCCCAGCATTTT.